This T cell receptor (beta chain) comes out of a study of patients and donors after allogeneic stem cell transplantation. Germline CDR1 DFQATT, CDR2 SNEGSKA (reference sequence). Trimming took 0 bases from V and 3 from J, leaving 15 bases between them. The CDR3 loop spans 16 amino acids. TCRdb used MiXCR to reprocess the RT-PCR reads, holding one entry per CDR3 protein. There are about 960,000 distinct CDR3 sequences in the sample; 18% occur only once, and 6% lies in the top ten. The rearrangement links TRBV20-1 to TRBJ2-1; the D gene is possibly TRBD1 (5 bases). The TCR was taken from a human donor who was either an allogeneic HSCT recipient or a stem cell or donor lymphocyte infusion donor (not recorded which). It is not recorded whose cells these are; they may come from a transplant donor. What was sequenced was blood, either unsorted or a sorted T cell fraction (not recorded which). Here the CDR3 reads CSARDGGQGHYNEQFF. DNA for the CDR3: TGCAGTGCTAGAGATGGCGGTCAGGGCCACTACAATGAGCAGTTCTTC.